These 31 T cell receptor beta chains were all obtained from the same sample, sequenced in a study of CD8+ T cells in alopecia areata. Treatment defined: oral pan-JAK inhibitor, 5-10 mg twice daily. Extracted RNA was reverse transcribed, and the resulting cDNA served as sequencing template. Some clones are missing from TCRdb's copy, which holds only in-frame ones; the method was immunoSEQ multiplex PCR. This sample carries about 190,000 clones, around three fifths of them seen once, and the ten largest clones take just over 1%. The sample consisted of CD4+ T cells sorted from blood, taken at week 24, from a patient treated with tofacitinib. These receptors were collected from a human donor with alopecia areata.

The chain has TRBV2 and TRBJ2-1; the D gene is possibly TRBD1 (6 bases). Germline-derived CDR1 and CDR2 are SNHLY and FYNNEI. CDR3 size: 16 residues. Trimming cost V 6 bases and J 3 bases, with 18 bases left between them. In DNA, the CDR3 is TGTGCCAGCAGGTCCGAAGGACAGCTCGGCTACAATGAGCAGTTCTTC. It yields the protein CASRSEGQLGYNEQFF. The whole variable domain, filled in from reference TRBV2 and TRBJ2-1, reads EPEVTQTPSHQVTQMGQEVILRCVPISNHLYFYWYRQILGQKVEFLVSFYNNEISEKSEIFDDQFSVERPDGSNFTLKIRSTKLEDSAMYFCASRSEGQLGYNEQFFGPGTRLTVL.

This chain connects TRBV30 to TRBJ1-1; D is ambiguous. V was cut by 0 bases and J by 7 bases, with 3 bases left in between. The CDR3 spans 10 residues. Germline CDR1 GTSNPN, CDR2 SVGIG (reference sequence). For the CDR3, the DNA is TGTGCCTGGAGTGTAATTGAAGCTTTCTTT. Its protein product is CAWSVIEAFF.

A word on this clone: Other nucleotide sequences from this sample produce the same CDR3. The chain joins TRBV4-3 to TRBJ2-3; D possibly corresponds to TRBD1 (5 bases). This CDR3 is 14 amino acids long. With 0 bases removed from V and 5 bases from J, the gap between germline ends came to 9 bases. Germline V gene data show CDR1 as LGHNA and CDR2 as YSLEER. The CDR3 region has the DNA TGCGCCAGCAGCCAAGAGGGGCGTGGAGATACGCAGTATTTT. It is translated as CASSQEGRGDTQYF.

The V call is TRBV29-1, the J call TRBJ1-2, with TRBD1 identical over 9 bases. Germline V gene data show CDR1 as SQVTM and CDR2 as ANQGSEA. V was clipped by 3 bases and J by 7 bases; unmatched bases: 6. CDR3 length: 13 residues. CDR3 sequence: CSVDGTGSGGYTF. In DNA form, the CDR3 reads TGCAGCGTTGACGGGACAGGGTCGGGTGGCTACACCTTC.

The V call is TRBV4-3, the J call TRBJ1-2; D not resolved. The V gene's germline CDR1 is LGHNA and CDR2 YSLEER. The CDR3 runs 15 residues. V was clipped by 1 base and J by 3 bases, with 12 bases between them. In DNA form, the CDR3 reads TGCGCCAGCAGCCAAGTTAACCGGGGTGACTATGGCTACACCTTC. Amino acid sequence: CASSQVNRGDYGYTF.

The CDR3 reads CSAEDRRRLHF. The CDR3 DNA sequence: TGCAGTGCCGAGGACCGCCGTCGCCTCCACTTT. The chain uses TRBV20-1 and TRBJ1-6; D unclear. The CDR3 runs to 11 residues. The germline V gene has CDR1 DFQATT and CDR2 SNEGSKA (reference sequence). Between the trimmed V and J ends, which lost 6 bases and 15 bases, there was a span of 15 bases.

DNA of the CDR3: TGCGCCAGCAGTTCCTCAGGAGGGACCCAAGAGACCCAGTACTTC. This encodes CASSSSGGTQETQYF. V usage is TRBV5-1 and J usage is TRBJ2-5; D is possibly TRBD2 (6 bases). V was cut by 5 bases and J by 1 base, with 15 bases left in between. The V gene's germline CDR1 is SGHRS and CDR2 YFSETQ. The CDR3 is 15 amino acids.

This clone turned up a few times. This chain connects TRBV10-3 to TRBJ2-5; maybe TRBD2 (5 bases). Trimming cost V 0 bases and J 2 bases, with 13 bases left between them. The germline V gene encodes CDR1 ENHRY and CDR2 SYGVKD. The CDR3 length is 16 residues. As DNA, the CDR3 is TGTGCCATCAGTGAGTCATGGATGGGAGTACAAGAGACCCAGTACTTC. This encodes CAISESWMGVQETQYF.

The rearrangement joins TRBV11-2 to TRBJ2-1, with a possible D match to TRBD2 (5 bases). Germline V CDR1 and CDR2: SGHAT, FQNNGV. Between the trimmed V and J ends, which lost 2 bases and 6 bases, there was a span of 14 bases. The CDR3 is made up of 15 amino acids. CDR3 nucleotide sequence: TGTGCCAGCAGCTTAATGACTATGGTAGGCAATGAGCAGTTCTTC. Its protein is CASSLMTMVGNEQFF.

This clone was observed a handful of times. V and J are TRBV11-2 and TRBJ1-2; D is uncertain. Germline V gives CDR1 SGHAT, CDR2 FQNNGV. Trimming cost V 0 bases and J 1 base, with 9 bases left between them. The length of the CDR3 is 15 residues. CDR3 in amino acids: CASSLDRSSNYGYTF. The CDR3 DNA follows: TGTGCCAGCAGCTTAGATCGGAGCAGTAACTATGGCTACACCTTC.

The rearrangement joins TRBV6-5 to TRBJ1-2; D possibly corresponds to TRBD1 (6 bases). Germline V gene lookup returns CDR1 MNHEY and CDR2 SVGAGI. The CDR3 is made up of 15 amino acids. With 6 bases removed from V and 3 bases from J, the gap between germline ends came to 17 bases. This chain's CDR3 is CASRGQRALDYGYTF. As DNA, the CDR3 is TGTGCCAGCAGGGGACAAAGGGCCTTGGACTATGGCTACACCTTC.

The chain links TRBV29-1 to TRBJ2-1, with 9 bases that match TRBD2. After removal of 1 base from V and 8 bases from J, the junction contained 3 bases not matched to a gene. Per germline, CDR1 SQVTM and CDR2 ANQGSEA. There are 13 residues in the CDR3. DNA of the CDR3: TGCAGCGTTGAAGTGCAGCGGGGGGATGAGCAGTTCTTC. Translating it yields CSVEVQRGDEQFF.

The rearrangement joins TRBV4-3 to TRBJ1-1; D ambiguous. Germline CDR1 and CDR2: LGHNA and YSLEER. V was shortened by 3 bases and J by 0 bases, with 5 bases between the two germline ends. The CDR3 runs 13 residues. CDR3 in amino acids: CASSQHVNTEAFF. The CDR3 DNA reads TGCGCCAGCAGCCAGCATGTGAACACTGAAGCTTTCTTT.

Turning to this clone: Other DNA sequences in this sample translate to the same CDR3. V and J are TRBV29-1 and TRBJ1-1, with D unresolved. Germline values: CDR1 SQVTM, CDR2 ANQGSEA. The CDR3 has 10 residues. Trimming removed 7 bases at V and 1 base at J, with 4 bases between. The CDR3 reads CSAANTEAFF. The CDR3 DNA follows: TGCAGCGCGGCGAACACTGAAGCTTTCTTT.

CDR3 sequence: CATSDGDRGMRETQYF. The CDR3 bases are TGTGCCACCAGCGATGGGGACAGGGGAATGAGAGAGACCCAGTACTTC. V and J are TRBV15 and TRBJ2-5; 10 nucleotides match TRBD1. The CDR3 consists of 16 residues. Germline assignment: CDR1 LNHNV and CDR2 YYDKDF (reference sequence). With V trimmed by 5 bases and J by 4 bases, 10 bases remained unmatched.

The chain is built from TRBV5-1 and TRBJ2-7, with 7 bases fitting TRBD1. V shed 2 bases, J shed 1 base, and the junction held 6 bases outside the gene matches. The germline CDR1 and CDR2 sequences are SGHRS and YFSETQ. The CDR3 is 15 residues long. CDR3 coding DNA: TGCGCCAGCAGCTTTGGGATGGGACAGTCCTACGAGCAGTACTTC. Its translation is CASSFGMGQSYEQYF.

The chain carries TRBV7-6 and TRBJ2-3; D not resolved. CDR3 size: 15 residues. V gave up 0 bases and J gave up 7 bases, with 14 bases separating them. Germline V lookup: CDR1 SGHVS, CDR2 FNYEAQ. DNA of the CDR3: TGTGCCAGCAGCTTAGCTTACCAGGAACGGAATACGCAGTATTTT. Residues: CASSLAYQERNTQYF.

The rearrangement uses TRBV19 and TRBJ2-1, with 10 bases identical to TRBD2. Germline V CDR1 and CDR2: LNHDA, SQIVND (reference sequence). The CDR3 covers 15 residues. V gave up 5 bases and J gave up 7 bases; unmatched junction bases: 8. CDR3 in DNA: TGTGCCAGTAGTCTGACTAGCGGGTCCAGAAATGAGCAGTTCTTC. Translated: CASSLTSGSRNEQFF.

The gene calls are TRBV4-3 and TRBJ1-5; unclear D gene. Germline V gene lookup returns CDR1 LGHNA and CDR2 YSLEER. The CDR3 has 15 amino acids. Trimming removed 0 bases at V and 6 bases at J, with 12 bases between. CDR3 nucleotide sequence: TGCGCCAGCAGCCAAGATTATAGAAGCGGTCAGCCCCAGCATTTT. It translates to CASSQDYRSGQPQHF.

Only a few counts were recorded for this clone. V gene TRBV29-1 combines with J gene TRBJ1-5; perhaps TRBD1 as D (5 bases). The V and J ends lost 4 bases and 2 bases respectively, with 6 bases between them. Germline CDR1 and CDR2: SQVTM and ANQGSEA. This CDR3 is built from 12 residues. The CDR3 protein is CSVGQRNQPQHF. The CDR3 bases are TGCAGCGTTGGACAGCGCAATCAGCCCCAGCATTTT.

The chain joins TRBV30 to TRBJ2-4, with TRBD1 identical over 8 bases. From germline, CDR1 is GTSNPN and CDR2 SVGIG (reference sequence). The CDR3 spans 15 residues. V shed 3 bases and J 4 bases; nucleotides not matched to a gene: 8. Here the CDR3 reads CAWSRLRDRKNIQYF. As DNA, the CDR3 is TGTGCCTGGAGCAGACTCCGGGACAGGAAAAACATTCAGTACTTC.

The rearrangement joins TRBV10-2 to TRBJ2-7; TRBD1 agrees at 9 bases. This CDR3 has 14 amino acids. CDR1 and CDR2 from the germline V gene are WSHSY and SAAADI. V gave up 7 bases and J gave up 4 bases; unmatched junction bases: 8. Here the CDR3 DNA reads TGCGCCAGCACCCCGACAGGGGGTACGTACGAGCAGTACTTC. Protein: CASTPTGGTYEQYF.

The chain uses TRBV4-3 and TRBJ2-7; D possibly corresponds to TRBD2 (6 bases). V lost 1 base to trimming and J lost 0 bases, with 10 bases between them. Germline V gene data show CDR1 as LGHNA and CDR2 as YSLEER. This CDR3 is built from 15 residues. The CDR3 region is CASSQGRGSSYEQYF. The DNA of the CDR3 is TGCGCCAGCAGCCAAGGCCGGGGGAGCTCCTACGAGCAGTACTTC.

This chain connects TRBV25-1 to TRBJ1-6; D is uncertain. CDR1 and CDR2 (germline): MGHDK, SYGVNS. The CDR3 is made up of 12 amino acids. V was trimmed by 1 base and J by 9 bases, leaving 4 bases between them. As DNA, the CDR3 is TGTGCCAGCAGTGAATTGAGTTCACCCCTCCACTTT. This gives the protein CASSELSSPLHF.

This rearrangement joins TRBV7-9 to TRBJ2-1; possibly TRBD1 for D (5 bases). Germline loops: CDR1 SEHNR, CDR2 FQNEAQ (reference sequence). The CDR3 contains 12 residues. The germline V and J ends were trimmed by 2 bases and 6 bases, with 5 bases remaining between them. The CDR3 spells CASSLQGNEQFF. The CDR3 DNA reads TGTGCCAGCAGCTTACAGGGCAATGAGCAGTTCTTC. The variable domain in full, completed from reference TRBV7-9 and TRBJ2-1, reads DTGVSQNPRHKITKRGQNVTFRCDPISEHNRLYWYRQTLGQGPEFLTYFQNEAQLEKSRLLSDRFSAERPKGSFSTLEIQRTEQGDSAMYLCASSLQGNEQFFGPGTRLTVL.

The chain is built from TRBV14 and TRBJ1-2, with D perhaps TRBD1 (5 bases). Germline V gives CDR1 SGHDN, CDR2 FVKESK. The CDR3 extends over 14 amino acids. Between the trimmed V and J ends, which lost 4 bases and 5 bases, there was a span of 14 bases. CDR3 residues: CASSPPLPGYGYTF. As DNA, the CDR3 is TGTGCCAGCAGCCCTCCCCTCCCAGGGTATGGCTACACCTTC. Full variable domain (outside the CDR3, taken from reference TRBV14 and TRBJ1-2): EAGVTQFPSHSVIEKGQTVTLRCDPISGHDNLYWYRRVMGKEIKFLLHFVKESKQDESGMPNNRFLAERTGGTYSTLKVQPAELEDSGVYFCASSPPLPGYGYTFGSGTRLTVV.

In this sample, this clone turned up a few times. The V and J genes are TRBV11-2 and TRBJ1-3; TRBD1 agrees at 7 bases. The CDR3 covers 16 residues. Unmatched junction bases numbered 10, after V lost 7 bases and J lost 1 base. Looked up from germline, CDR1 is SGHAT and CDR2 is FQNNGV. The CDR3 sequence is CASTNDRAVSGNTIYF. The CDR3 nucleotides read TGTGCCAGCACCAATGACAGGGCTGTTTCTGGAAACACCATATATTTT.

This clone was recorded a few times. The rearrangement links TRBV6-1 to TRBJ2-3; D uncertain. The CDR3 has 14 residues. Trimming stripped 11 bases from V and 2 bases from J, with 17 bases between. Germline loops: CDR1 MNHNS, CDR2 SASEGT. The CDR3 DNA reads TGTGCCGCCACGGCGGTGGGTATCACAGATACGCAGTATTTT. The encoded protein is CAATAVGITDTQYF.

The V gene is TRBV29-1, the J gene TRBJ1-1, with 12 bases that match TRBD1. V was pared by 4 bases and J by 3 bases, with 3 bases of the junction left unmatched. The CDR3 is made up of 14 amino acids. Per germline, CDR1 SQVTM and CDR2 ANQGSEA. CDR3 in DNA: TGCAGCGTTGGGTGGGACAGGGGGCACACTGAAGCTTTCTTT. Protein: CSVGWDRGHTEAFF.

In regard to this clone: Other DNA sequences in the sample encode the same CDR3. The chain combines TRBV30 with TRBJ2-7, with D unresolved. V lost 0 bases and J 3 bases, leaving 6 bases between the germline ends. The CDR3 runs 12 residues. Germline assignment: CDR1 GTSNPN and CDR2 SVGIG (reference sequence). The CDR3 reads CAWSVKGYEQYF. For the CDR3, the DNA is TGTGCCTGGAGTGTAAAGGGCTACGAGCAGTACTTC.

The V call is TRBV2, the J call TRBJ2-1; the match to TRBD2 covers 11 bases. The CDR3 length is 15 residues. Trimming at V came to 6 bases and at J to 4 bases, leaving 5 bases not matched to a gene. Per the germline V gene, CDR1 is SNHLY and CDR2 is FYNNEI. In DNA form, the CDR3 reads TGTGCCAGCAGAGAACTAGCGGGGGAATACAATGAGCAGTTCTTC. Protein sequence: CASRELAGEYNEQFF.